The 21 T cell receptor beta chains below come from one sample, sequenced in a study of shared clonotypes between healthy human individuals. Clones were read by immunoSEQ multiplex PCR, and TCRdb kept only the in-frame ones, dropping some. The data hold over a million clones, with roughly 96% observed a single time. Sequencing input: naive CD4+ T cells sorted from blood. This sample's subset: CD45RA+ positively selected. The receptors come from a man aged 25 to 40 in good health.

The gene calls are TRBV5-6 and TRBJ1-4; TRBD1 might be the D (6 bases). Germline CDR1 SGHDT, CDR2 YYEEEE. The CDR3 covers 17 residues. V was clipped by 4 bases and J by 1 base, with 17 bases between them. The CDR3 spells CASSPLGQSITNEKLFF. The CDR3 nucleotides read TGTGCCAGCAGCCCTTTAGGACAGTCGATAACTAATGAAAAACTGTTTTTT.

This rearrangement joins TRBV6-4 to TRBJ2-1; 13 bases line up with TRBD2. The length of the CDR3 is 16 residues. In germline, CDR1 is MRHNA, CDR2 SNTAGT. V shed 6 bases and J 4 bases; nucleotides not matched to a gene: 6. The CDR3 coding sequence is TGTGCCAGCAGCCCACTAGCGGGAGGGAGATACAATGAGCAGTTCTTC. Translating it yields CASSPLAGGRYNEQFF.

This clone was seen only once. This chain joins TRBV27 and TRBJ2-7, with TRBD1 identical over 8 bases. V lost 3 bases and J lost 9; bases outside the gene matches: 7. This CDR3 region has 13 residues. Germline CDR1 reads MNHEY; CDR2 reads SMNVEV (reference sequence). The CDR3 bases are TGTGCCAGCAGTTTGATAGGGACAGGCGGGCAGTACTTC. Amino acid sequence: CASSLIGTGGQYF.

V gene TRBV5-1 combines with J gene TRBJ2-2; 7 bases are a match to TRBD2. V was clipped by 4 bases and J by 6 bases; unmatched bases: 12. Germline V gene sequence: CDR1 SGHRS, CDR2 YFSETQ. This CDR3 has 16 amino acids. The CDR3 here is CASSPGAGAGSGELFF. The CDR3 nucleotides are TGCGCCAGCAGCCCTGGGGCGGGAGCAGGTTCCGGGGAGCTGTTTTTT. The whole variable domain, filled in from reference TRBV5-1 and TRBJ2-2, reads KAGVTQTPRYLIKTRGQQVTLSCSPISGHRSVSWYQQTPGQGLQFLFEYFSETQRNKGNFPGRFSGRQFSNSRSEMNVSTLELGDSALYLCASSPGAGAGSGELFFGEGSRLTVL.

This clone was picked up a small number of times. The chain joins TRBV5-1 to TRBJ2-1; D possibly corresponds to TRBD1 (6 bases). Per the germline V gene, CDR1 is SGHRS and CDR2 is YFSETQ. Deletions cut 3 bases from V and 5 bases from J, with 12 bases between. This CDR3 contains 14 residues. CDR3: CASSSSNRDNEQFF. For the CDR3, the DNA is TGCGCCAGCAGCTCGTCAAACAGGGACAATGAGCAGTTCTTC.

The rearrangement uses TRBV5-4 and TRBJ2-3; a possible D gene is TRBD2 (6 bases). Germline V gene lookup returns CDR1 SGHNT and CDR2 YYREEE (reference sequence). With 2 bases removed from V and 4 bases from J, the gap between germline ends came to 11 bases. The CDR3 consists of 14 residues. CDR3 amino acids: CASSFREFADTQYF. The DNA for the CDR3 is TGTGCCAGCAGCTTTCGGGAGTTTGCAGATACGCAGTATTTT.

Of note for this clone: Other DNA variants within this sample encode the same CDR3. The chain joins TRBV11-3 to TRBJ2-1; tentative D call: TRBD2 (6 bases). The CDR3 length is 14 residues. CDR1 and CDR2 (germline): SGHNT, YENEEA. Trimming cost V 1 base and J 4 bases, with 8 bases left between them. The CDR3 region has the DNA TGTGCCAGCAGCTTAGGCCGGGAGTACAATGAGCAGTTCTTC. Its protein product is CASSLGREYNEQFF.

The CDR3 coding sequence is TGTGCCAGCAGCCCGGGACAGGTCCAGGAGACCCAGTACTTC. Protein product: CASSPGQVQETQYF. V is TRBV4-2 and J is TRBJ2-5, with 8 bases that match TRBD1. There are 14 residues in the CDR3. Per germline, CDR1 LGHNA and CDR2 YNFKEQ. After removal of 4 bases from V and 5 bases from J, the junction contained 6 bases not matched to a gene.

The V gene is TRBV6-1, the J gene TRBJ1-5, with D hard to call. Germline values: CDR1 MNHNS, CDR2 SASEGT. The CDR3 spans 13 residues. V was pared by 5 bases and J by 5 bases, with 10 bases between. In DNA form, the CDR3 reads TGTGCCAGCAGTTATACAACGTATCAGCCCCAGCATTTT. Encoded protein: CASSYTTYQPQHF.

The CDR3 DNA is TGTGCCAGCTCACCACCCGCGGGACTAGCGGGAGACGAGCAGTACTTC. Protein sequence: CASSPPAGLAGDEQYF. The V call is TRBV18, the J call TRBJ2-7; TRBD2 aligns across 14 bases. Germline-derived CDR1 and CDR2 are KGHSH and LQKENI. The V segment lost 0 bases and the J segment 5 bases; nucleotides outside the gene matches: 3. The CDR3 loop spans 16 amino acids.

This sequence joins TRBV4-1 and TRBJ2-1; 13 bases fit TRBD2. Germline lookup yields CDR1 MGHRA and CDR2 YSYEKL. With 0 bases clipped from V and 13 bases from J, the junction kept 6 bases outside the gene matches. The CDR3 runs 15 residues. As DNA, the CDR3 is TGCGCCAGCAGCCAAGATTGGACTAGCGGGAGCCCTCAGTTCTTC. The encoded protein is CASSQDWTSGSPQFF.

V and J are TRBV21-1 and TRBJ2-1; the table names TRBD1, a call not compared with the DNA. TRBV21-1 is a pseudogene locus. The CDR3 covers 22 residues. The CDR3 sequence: CASSKIATGARVPDPSYNEQFF. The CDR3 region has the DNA TGTGCCAGCAGCAAAATTGCCACAGGGGCGAGAGTTCCGGACCCATCCTACAATGAGCAGTTCTTC.

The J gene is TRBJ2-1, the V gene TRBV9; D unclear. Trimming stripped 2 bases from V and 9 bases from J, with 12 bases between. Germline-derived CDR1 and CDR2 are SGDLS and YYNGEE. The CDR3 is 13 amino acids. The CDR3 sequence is CASSVSGGREQFF. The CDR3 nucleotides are TGTGCCAGCAGCGTCAGTGGCGGCCGTGAGCAGTTCTTC.

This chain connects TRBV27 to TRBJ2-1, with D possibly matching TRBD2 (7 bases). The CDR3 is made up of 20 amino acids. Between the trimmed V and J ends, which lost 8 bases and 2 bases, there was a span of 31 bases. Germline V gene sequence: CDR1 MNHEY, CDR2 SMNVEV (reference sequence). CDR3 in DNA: TGTGCCAGCCGCCCTCAAGGGAGGGACACCTTACCAAGGGCCTACAATGAGCAGTTCTTC. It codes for CASRPQGRDTLPRAYNEQFF.

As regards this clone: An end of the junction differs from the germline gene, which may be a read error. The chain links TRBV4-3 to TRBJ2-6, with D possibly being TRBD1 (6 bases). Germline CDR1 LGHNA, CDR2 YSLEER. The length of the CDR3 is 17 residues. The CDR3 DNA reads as TGCACCAGCAGCCAAATCAGGGGAGTCTCTGGGGCCAACGTCCTGACTTTC. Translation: CTSSQIRGVSGANVLTF.

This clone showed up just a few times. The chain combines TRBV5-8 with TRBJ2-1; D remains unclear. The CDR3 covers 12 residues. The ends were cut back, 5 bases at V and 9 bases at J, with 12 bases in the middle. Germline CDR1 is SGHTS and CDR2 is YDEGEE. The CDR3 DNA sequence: TGTGCCAGCAGTAAACGGCCGGGTGAGCAGTTCTTC. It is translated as CASSKRPGEQFF.

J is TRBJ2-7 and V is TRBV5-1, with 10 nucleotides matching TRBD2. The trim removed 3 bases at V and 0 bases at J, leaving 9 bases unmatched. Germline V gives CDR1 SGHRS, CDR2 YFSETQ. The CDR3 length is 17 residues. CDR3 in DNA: TGCGCCAGCAGCTCACGGCACCTAGCGGGAGTCTCCTACGAGCAGTACTTC. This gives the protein CASSSRHLAGVSYEQYF.

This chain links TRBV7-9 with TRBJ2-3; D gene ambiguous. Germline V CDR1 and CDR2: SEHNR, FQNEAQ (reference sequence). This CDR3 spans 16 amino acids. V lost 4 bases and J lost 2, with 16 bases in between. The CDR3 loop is CASSSDTRYYTDTQYF. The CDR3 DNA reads TGTGCCAGCAGCTCAGACACCCGATACTACACAGATACGCAGTATTTT.

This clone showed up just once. CDR3 loop: CASSWIGVSSDTQYF. As DNA, the CDR3 is TGTGCCAGCAGTTGGATAGGTGTTTCTTCAGATACGCAGTATTTT. This chain uses TRBV6-5 with TRBJ2-3; no definite D call. Germline CDR1 is MNHEY and CDR2 is SVGAGI. V was shortened by 4 bases and J by 4 bases, with 15 bases between the two germline ends. The CDR3 contains 15 residues.

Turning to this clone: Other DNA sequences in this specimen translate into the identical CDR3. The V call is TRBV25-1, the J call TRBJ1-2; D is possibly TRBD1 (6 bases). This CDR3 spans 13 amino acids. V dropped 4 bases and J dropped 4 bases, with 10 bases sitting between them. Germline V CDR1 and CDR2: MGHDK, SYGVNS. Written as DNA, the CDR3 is TGTGCCAGCAGTGTCACAGGGACCTATGGCTACACCTTC. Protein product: CASSVTGTYGYTF.

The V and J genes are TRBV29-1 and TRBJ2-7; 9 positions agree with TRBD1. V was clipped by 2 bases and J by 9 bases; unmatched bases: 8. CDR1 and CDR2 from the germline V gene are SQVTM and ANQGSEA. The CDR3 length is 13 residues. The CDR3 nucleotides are TGCAGCGTTGAACCGGGACAGGGTTTAGGGCAGTACTTC. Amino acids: CSVEPGQGLGQYF.